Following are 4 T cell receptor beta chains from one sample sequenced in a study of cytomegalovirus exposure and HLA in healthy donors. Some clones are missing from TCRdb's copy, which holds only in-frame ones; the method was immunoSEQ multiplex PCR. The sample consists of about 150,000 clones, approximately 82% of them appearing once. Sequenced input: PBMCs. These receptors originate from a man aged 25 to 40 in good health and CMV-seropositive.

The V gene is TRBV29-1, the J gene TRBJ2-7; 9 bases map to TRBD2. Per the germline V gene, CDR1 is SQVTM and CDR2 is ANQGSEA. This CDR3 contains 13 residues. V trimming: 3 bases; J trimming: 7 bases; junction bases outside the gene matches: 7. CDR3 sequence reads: CSVETSGPREQYF. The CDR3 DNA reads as TGCAGCGTTGAGACTAGCGGCCCTCGGGAGCAGTACTTC.

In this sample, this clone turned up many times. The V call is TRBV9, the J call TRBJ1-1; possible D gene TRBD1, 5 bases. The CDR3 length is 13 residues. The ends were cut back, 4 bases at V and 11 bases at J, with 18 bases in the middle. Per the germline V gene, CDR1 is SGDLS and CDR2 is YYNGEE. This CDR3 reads CASSPRQGELAFF. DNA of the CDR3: TGTGCCAGCAGCCCCCGGCAGGGCGAATTGGCTTTCTTT.

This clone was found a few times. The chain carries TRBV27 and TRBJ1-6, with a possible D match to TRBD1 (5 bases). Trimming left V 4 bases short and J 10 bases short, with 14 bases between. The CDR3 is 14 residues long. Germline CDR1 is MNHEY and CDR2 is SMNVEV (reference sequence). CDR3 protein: CASSSWGGESPLHF. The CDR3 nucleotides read TGTGCCAGCAGTTCCTGGGGGGGAGAATCACCCCTCCACTTT.

The CDR3 is CASSEVTDQETQYF. Here the CDR3 DNA reads TGTGCCAGCAGTGAGGTGACAGACCAAGAGACCCAGTACTTC. The genes are TRBV2 and TRBJ2-5; perhaps TRBD1 as D (5 bases). This CDR3 spans 14 amino acids. The V and J ends lost 3 bases and 0 bases respectively, with 8 bases between them. Germline V gene data show CDR1 as SNHLY and CDR2 as FYNNEI.